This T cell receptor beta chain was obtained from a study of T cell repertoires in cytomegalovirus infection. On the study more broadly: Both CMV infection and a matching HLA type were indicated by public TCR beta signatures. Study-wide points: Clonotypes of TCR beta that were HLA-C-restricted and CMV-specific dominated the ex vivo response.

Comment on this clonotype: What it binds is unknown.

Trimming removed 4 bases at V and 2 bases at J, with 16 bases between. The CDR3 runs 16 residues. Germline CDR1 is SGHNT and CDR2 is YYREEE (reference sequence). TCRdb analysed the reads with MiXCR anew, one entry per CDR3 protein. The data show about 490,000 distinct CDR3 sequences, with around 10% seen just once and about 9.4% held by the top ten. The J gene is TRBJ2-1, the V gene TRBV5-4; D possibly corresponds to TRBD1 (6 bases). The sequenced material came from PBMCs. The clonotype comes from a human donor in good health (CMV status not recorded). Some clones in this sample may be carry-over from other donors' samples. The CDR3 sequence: CASSSEGELTYNEQFF. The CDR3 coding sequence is TGTGCCAGCAGCAGCGAGGGGGAGCTGACCTACAATGAGCAGTTCTTC.